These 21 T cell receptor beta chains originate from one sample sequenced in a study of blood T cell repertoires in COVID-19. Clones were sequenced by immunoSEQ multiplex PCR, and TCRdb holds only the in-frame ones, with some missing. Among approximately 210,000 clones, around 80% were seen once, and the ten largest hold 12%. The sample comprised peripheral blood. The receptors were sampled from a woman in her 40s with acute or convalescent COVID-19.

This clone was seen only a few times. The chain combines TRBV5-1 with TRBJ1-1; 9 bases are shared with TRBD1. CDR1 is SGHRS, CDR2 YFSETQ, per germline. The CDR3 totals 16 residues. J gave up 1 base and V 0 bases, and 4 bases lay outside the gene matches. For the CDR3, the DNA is TGCGCCAGCAGCTTGGGTCGGACAGGGGAGAACACTGAAGCTTTCTTT. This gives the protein CASSLGRTGENTEAFF.

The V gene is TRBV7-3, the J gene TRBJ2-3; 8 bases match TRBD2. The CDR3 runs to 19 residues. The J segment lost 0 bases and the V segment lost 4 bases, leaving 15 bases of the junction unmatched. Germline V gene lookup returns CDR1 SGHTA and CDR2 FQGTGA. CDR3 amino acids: CASSSITASGGPSTDTQYF. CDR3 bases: TGTGCCAGCAGCTCCATAACGGCCAGCGGGGGCCCTAGCACAGATACGCAGTATTTT.

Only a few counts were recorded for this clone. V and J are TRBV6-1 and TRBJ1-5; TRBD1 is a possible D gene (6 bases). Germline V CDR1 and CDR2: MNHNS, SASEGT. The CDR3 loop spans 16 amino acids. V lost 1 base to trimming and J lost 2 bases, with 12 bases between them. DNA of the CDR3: TGTGCCAGCAGTGAAGTAGCGGGGGCAGGCAATCAGCCCCAGCATTTT. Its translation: CASSEVAGAGNQPQHF.

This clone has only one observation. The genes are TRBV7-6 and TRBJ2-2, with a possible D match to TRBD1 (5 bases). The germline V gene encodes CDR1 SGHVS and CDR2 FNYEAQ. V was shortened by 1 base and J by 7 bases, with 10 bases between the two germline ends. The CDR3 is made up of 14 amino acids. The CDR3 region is CASSLETAIGELFF. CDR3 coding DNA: TGTGCCAGCAGCTTAGAGACAGCGATCGGGGAGCTGTTTTTT.

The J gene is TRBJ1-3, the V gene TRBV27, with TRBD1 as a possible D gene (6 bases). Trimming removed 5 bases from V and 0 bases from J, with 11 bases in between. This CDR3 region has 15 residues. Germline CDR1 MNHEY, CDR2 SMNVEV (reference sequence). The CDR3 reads CASSPGGGSGNTIYF. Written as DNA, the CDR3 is TGTGCCAGCAGTCCGGGAGGGGGCTCTGGAAACACCATATATTTT.

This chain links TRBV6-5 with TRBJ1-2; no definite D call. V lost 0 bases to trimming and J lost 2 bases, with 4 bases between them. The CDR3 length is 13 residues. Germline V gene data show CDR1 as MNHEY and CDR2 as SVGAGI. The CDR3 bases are TGTGCCAGCAGTTACTCAGCAAACTATGGCTACACCTTC. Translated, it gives CASSYSANYGYTF.

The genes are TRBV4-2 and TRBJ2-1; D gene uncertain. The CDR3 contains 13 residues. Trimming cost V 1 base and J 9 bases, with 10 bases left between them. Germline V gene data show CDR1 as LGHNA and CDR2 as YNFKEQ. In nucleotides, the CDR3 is TGTGCCAGCAGCCAAGTCTCTATGAGTGAGCAGTTCTTC. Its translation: CASSQVSMSEQFF.

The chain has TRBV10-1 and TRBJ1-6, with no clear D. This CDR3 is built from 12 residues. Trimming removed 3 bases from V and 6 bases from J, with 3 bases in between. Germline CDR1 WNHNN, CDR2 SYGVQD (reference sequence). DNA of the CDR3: TGCGCCAGCAGTGATATTAATTCACCCCTCCACTTT. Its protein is CASSDINSPLHF.

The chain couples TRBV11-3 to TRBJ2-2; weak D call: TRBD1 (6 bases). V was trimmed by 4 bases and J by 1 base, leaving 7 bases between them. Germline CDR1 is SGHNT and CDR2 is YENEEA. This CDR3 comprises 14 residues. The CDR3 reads CASSWGRNTGELFF. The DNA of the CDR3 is TGTGCCAGCAGCTGGGGGCGGAACACCGGGGAGCTGTTTTTT.

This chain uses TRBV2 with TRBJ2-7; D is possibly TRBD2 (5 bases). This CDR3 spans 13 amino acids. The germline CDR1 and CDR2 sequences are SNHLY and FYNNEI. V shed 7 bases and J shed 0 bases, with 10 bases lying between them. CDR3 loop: CASKREGSYEQYF. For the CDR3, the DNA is TGTGCCAGCAAGAGGGAAGGCTCCTACGAGCAGTACTTC.

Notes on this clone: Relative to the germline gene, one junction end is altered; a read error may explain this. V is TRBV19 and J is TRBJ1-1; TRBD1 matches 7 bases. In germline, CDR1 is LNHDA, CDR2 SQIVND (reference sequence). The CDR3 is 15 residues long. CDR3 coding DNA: TGTGCCACTAGTAGAGGTAGGACAGGGAACACTGAAGCTTTCTTT. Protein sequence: CATSRGRTGNTEAFF.

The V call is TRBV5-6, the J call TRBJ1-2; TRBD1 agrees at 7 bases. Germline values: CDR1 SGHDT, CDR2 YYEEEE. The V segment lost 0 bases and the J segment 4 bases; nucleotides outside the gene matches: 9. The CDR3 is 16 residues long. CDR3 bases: TGTGCCAGCAGCTTGGGGCAGGGGGATTCGACCTATGGCTACACCTTC. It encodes CASSLGQGDSTYGYTF.

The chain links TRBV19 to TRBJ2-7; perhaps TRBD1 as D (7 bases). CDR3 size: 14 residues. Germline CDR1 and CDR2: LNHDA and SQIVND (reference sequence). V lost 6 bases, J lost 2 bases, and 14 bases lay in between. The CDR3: CASSGPGGTYEQYF. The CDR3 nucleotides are TGTGCCAGTAGCGGGCCAGGGGGGACCTACGAGCAGTACTTC.

The CDR3 sequence: CASSIRTDNEQFF. DNA of the CDR3: TGTGCCAGCAGCATACGGACAGACAATGAGCAGTTCTTC. The rearrangement uses TRBV9 and TRBJ2-1; possible D gene TRBD1, 6 bases. The germline V and J ends were trimmed by 4 bases and 5 bases, with 10 bases remaining between them. Per germline, CDR1 SGDLS and CDR2 YYNGEE. This CDR3 spans 13 amino acids.

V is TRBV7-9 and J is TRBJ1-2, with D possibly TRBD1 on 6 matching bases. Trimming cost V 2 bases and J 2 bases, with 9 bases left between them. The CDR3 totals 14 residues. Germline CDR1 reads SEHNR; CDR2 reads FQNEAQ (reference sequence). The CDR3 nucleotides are TGTGCCAGCAGCTTAACAGGGCCGAACTATGGCTACACCTTC. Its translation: CASSLTGPNYGYTF.

CDR3 loop: CATSRDRGLGRDTDTQYF. The DNA for the CDR3 is TGTGCCACCAGCAGAGATCGGGGGTTGGGTCGAGACACAGATACGCAGTATTTT. The chain is built from TRBV15 and TRBJ2-3; maybe TRBD2 (6 bases). From germline, CDR1 is LNHNV and CDR2 YYDKDF (reference sequence). The CDR3 extends over 18 amino acids. V lost 0 bases, J lost 2 bases, and 18 bases lay in between.

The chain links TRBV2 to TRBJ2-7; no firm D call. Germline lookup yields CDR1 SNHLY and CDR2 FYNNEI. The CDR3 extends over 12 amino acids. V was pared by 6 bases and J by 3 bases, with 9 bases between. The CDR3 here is CASRQVHYEQYF. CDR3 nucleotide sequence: TGTGCCAGCAGGCAGGTTCACTACGAGCAGTACTTC. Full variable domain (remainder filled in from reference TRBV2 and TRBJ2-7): EPEVTQTPSHQVTQMGQEVILRCVPISNHLYFYWYRQILGQKVEFLVSFYNNEISEKSEIFDDQFSVERPDGSNFTLKIRSTKLEDSAMYFCASRQVHYEQYFGPGTRLTVT.

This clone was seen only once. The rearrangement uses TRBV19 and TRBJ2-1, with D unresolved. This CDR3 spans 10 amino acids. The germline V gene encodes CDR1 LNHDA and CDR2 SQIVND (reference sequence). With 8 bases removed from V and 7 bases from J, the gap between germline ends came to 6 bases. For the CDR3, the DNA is TGTGCCAGTGGGCAGAATGAGCAGTTCTTC. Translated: CASGQNEQFF.

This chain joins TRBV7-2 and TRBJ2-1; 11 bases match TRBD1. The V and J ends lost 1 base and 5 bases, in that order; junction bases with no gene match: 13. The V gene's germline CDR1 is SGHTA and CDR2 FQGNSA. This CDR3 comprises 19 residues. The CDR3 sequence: CASSLVDRGPRRGHNEQFF. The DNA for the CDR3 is TGTGCCAGCAGCTTAGTGGACAGGGGGCCAAGACGAGGGCACAATGAGCAGTTCTTC. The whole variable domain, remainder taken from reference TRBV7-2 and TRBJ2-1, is GAGVSQSPSNKVTEKGKDVELRCDPISGHTALYWYRQSLGQGLEFLIYFQGNSAPDKSGLPSDRFSAERTGGSVSTLTIQRTQQEDSAVYLCASSLVDRGPRRGHNEQFFGPGTRLTVL.

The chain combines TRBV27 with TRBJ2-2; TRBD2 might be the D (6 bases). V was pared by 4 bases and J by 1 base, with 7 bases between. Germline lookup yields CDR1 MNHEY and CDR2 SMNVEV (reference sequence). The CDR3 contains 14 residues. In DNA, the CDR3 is TGTGCCAGCAGTTGGGGAGGGAACACCGGGGAGCTGTTTTTT. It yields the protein CASSWGGNTGELFF.

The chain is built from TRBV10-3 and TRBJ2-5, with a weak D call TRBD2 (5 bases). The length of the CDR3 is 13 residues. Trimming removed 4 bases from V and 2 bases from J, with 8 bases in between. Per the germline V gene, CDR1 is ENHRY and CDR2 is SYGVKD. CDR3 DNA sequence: TGTGCCATCAGTGTAGCGCTACAAGAGACCCAGTACTTC. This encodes CAISVALQETQYF.